The 29 T cell receptor beta chains given below trace back to one sample, sequenced in a study of cytomegalovirus exposure and HLA in healthy donors. The method was immunoSEQ multiplex PCR; TCRdb's version includes in-frame clones alone and lacks a portion of them. This sample carries over 120,000 clones, roughly 87% of them seen once, and the ten largest clones take about 10%. Sample: PBMCs. These receptors were taken from a woman aged 18-29 years in good health and CMV-seropositive.

This chain links TRBV15 with TRBJ1-5; D is perhaps TRBD1 (5 bases). Trimming cost V 0 bases and J 7 bases, with 10 bases left between them. Germline CDR1 LNHNV, CDR2 YYDKDF (reference sequence). The CDR3 extends over 14 amino acids. CDR3 nucleotides: TGTGCCACCAGCAGAGATCGGGGGGTGCAGCCCCAGCATTTT. This codes for CATSRDRGVQPQHF.

The genes are TRBV19 and TRBJ2-7; perhaps TRBD1 as D (5 bases). CDR1 and CDR2 (germline): LNHDA, SQIVND (reference sequence). V lost 3 bases and J lost 7, with 19 bases in between. There are 15 residues in the CDR3. The CDR3 DNA reads TGTGCCAGTAGTATGGGTTCAAGCAGGGCTGATGAGCAGTACTTC. Its translation: CASSMGSSRADEQYF.

The rearrangement uses TRBV10-3 and TRBJ2-2; TRBD2 agrees at 14 bases. Trimming at V came to 3 bases and at J to 5 bases, leaving 2 bases not matched to a gene. The CDR3 sequence is 16 residues long. Germline assignment: CDR1 ENHRY and CDR2 SYGVKD. CDR3 in amino acids: CAISDRLAGGTGELFF. CDR3 nucleotide sequence: TGTGCCATCAGTGACCGACTAGCGGGGGGGACCGGGGAGCTGTTTTTT.

The J gene is TRBJ1-2, the V gene TRBV13; 8 bases line up with TRBD1. V dropped 1 base and J dropped 8; count of bases not matched to a gene: 12. The CDR3 consists of 16 residues. Germline loops: CDR1 PRHDT, CDR2 FYEKMQ (reference sequence). The CDR3 DNA follows: TGTGCCAGCAGCTTAGTAAGCCAGGGGGCTATGGAAGGCTACACCTTC. It encodes CASSLVSQGAMEGYTF.

The chain couples TRBV28 to TRBJ1-2, with D maybe TRBD1 (6 bases). Trimming pared 3 bases from V and 8 bases from J, leaving 16 bases between. CDR1 MDHEN and CDR2 SYDVKM come from the germline V gene. CDR3 size: 14 residues. The CDR3 DNA sequence: TGTGCCAGCAGTTTTCAGGGGTTGCGTGGAGGCTACACCTTC. Protein: CASSFQGLRGGYTF.

This clone turned up a few times. The rearrangement uses TRBV6-6 and TRBJ2-2, with 8 bases that match TRBD2. J gave up 5 bases and V 4 bases, and 9 bases lay outside the gene matches. The CDR3 contains 16 residues. Germline V lookup: CDR1 MNHNY, CDR2 SVGAGI (reference sequence). In DNA form, the CDR3 reads TGTGCCAGCAGTTCACGGGGGGGCCGTCGGACCGGGGAGCTGTTTTTT. Its protein product is CASSSRGGRRTGELFF.

A remark on this clone: Other DNA sequences from this sample encode an identical CDR3 as well. The genes are TRBV4-2 and TRBJ2-3, with 12 bases fitting TRBD2. The CDR3 loop spans 19 amino acids. J lost 0 bases, V lost 4 bases, and 11 bases had no gene match. Germline V gene sequence: CDR1 LGHNA, CDR2 YNFKEQ. The CDR3 sequence: CASSPLTSGGRPSTDTQYF. As DNA, the CDR3 is TGTGCCAGCAGCCCACTAACTAGCGGGGGGCGTCCTAGCACAGATACGCAGTATTTT.

V gene TRBV29-1 combines with J gene TRBJ2-2, with 8 bases that match TRBD2. Germline assignment: CDR1 SQVTM and CDR2 ANQGSEA. The CDR3 has 15 residues. The V segment lost 0 bases and the J segment 7 bases; nucleotides outside the gene matches: 7. CDR3 nucleotides: TGCAGCGTTGAAGATGGGGGACTAGATATCGGGGAGCTGTTTTTT. Translation: CSVEDGGLDIGELFF.

The chain recombines TRBV4-2 with TRBJ2-5; 8 positions match TRBD1. The ends lost 0 bases at V and 6 bases at J; junction bases unmatched: 6. The CDR3 sequence is 15 residues long. In germline, CDR1 is LGHNA, CDR2 YNFKEQ. CDR3: CASSQEAGQAKTQYF. The CDR3 bases are TGTGCCAGCAGCCAAGAGGCGGGACAGGCAAAGACCCAGTACTTC.

The rearrangement links TRBV5-1 to TRBJ1-2; TRBD1 matches 8 bases. The CDR3 runs 15 residues. Germline loops: CDR1 SGHRS, CDR2 YFSETQ. The V gene end was trimmed by 2 bases and the J gene end by 5 bases; junction bases not matched to a gene: 8. In DNA form, the CDR3 reads TGCGCCAGCAGCTTTCCGGACAGGGAAGGATATGGCTACACCTTC. It specifies CASSFPDREGYGYTF. The whole variable domain, remainder taken from reference TRBV5-1 and TRBJ1-2, is KAGVTQTPRYLIKTRGQQVTLSCSPISGHRSVSWYQQTPGQGLQFLFEYFSETQRNKGNFPGRFSGRQFSNSRSEMNVSTLELGDSALYLCASSFPDREGYGYTFGSGTRLTVV.

The V gene is TRBV7-2, the J gene TRBJ1-2; tentatively, D is TRBD1 (6 bases). Germline V CDR1 and CDR2: SGHTA, FQGNSA. Trimming left V 7 bases short and J 8 bases short, with 17 bases between. The length of the CDR3 is 13 residues. The CDR3 sequence: CASTHGAGEGYTF. Here the CDR3 DNA reads TGTGCCAGCACTCACGGGGCAGGGGAAGGCTACACCTTC.

This chain uses TRBV7-2 with TRBJ2-5; unclear D gene. CDR1 SGHTA and CDR2 FQGNSA come from the germline V gene. This CDR3 contains 14 residues. V lost 3 bases and J 2 bases, leaving 10 bases between the germline ends. CDR3 residues: CASSLNSWQETQYF. In DNA, the CDR3 is TGTGCCAGCAGCTTGAACAGTTGGCAAGAGACCCAGTACTTC.

The rearrangement links TRBV6-1 to TRBJ2-2; D remains unclear. Germline V gives CDR1 MNHNS, CDR2 SASEGT. The ends were cut back, 6 bases at V and 2 bases at J, with 10 bases in the middle. This CDR3 is 14 amino acids long. The CDR3 loop is CASRILINTGELFF. In nucleotides, the CDR3 is TGTGCCAGCAGAATACTAATCAACACCGGGGAGCTGTTTTTT.

The V gene is TRBV10-3, the J gene TRBJ1-3, with 9 bases identical to TRBD1. Germline V CDR1 and CDR2: ENHRY, SYGVKD. V gave up 5 bases and J gave up 3 bases; unmatched junction bases: 5. The CDR3 is made up of 15 amino acids. CDR3 sequence: CAISTTGGDGNTIYF. In DNA, the CDR3 is TGTGCCATCAGTACCACAGGGGGCGATGGAAACACCATATATTTT.

This rearrangement joins TRBV7-9 to TRBJ2-5; 9 nucleotides line up with TRBD1. This CDR3 has 14 residues. J was trimmed by 4 bases and V by 4 bases; bases with no gene match: 4. Germline V CDR1 and CDR2: SEHNR, FQNEAQ (reference sequence). Here the CDR3 DNA reads TGTGCCAGCAGCTCAACAGGGGGCAGAGAGACCCAGTACTTC. As protein: CASSSTGGRETQYF. Combining the CDR3 with reference TRBV7-9 and TRBJ2-5 gives the whole variable domain DTGVSQNPRHKITKRGQNVTFRCDPISEHNRLYWYRQTLGQGPEFLTYFQNEAQLEKSRLLSDRFSAERPKGSFSTLEIQRTEQGDSAMYLCASSSTGGRETQYFGPGTRLLVL.

This clone was seen a handful of times. The rearrangement links TRBV10-1 to TRBJ2-3; 7 nucleotides match TRBD1. The CDR3 length is 14 residues. Trimming removed 6 bases from V and 3 bases from J; junction bases left unmatched: 6. Germline CDR1 and CDR2: WNHNN and SYGVQD (reference sequence). The CDR3 DNA reads as TGCGCCAGCAGCTGGGACAGCACAACAGATACGCAGTATTTT. It specifies CASSWDSTTDTQYF.

The V call is TRBV4-3, the J call TRBJ2-2; weak D call: TRBD2 (6 bases). The length of the CDR3 is 15 residues. The V end lost 3 bases, the J end lost 3 bases, and 11 bases lay between the germline ends. Germline V gene lookup returns CDR1 LGHNA and CDR2 YSLEER. The chain's CDR3 is CASSQGLADTGELFF. The CDR3 DNA reads as TGCGCCAGCAGCCAGGGATTAGCGGACACCGGGGAGCTGTTTTTT.

The rearrangement uses TRBV6-1 and TRBJ1-4; TRBD1 is a possible D gene (6 bases). The CDR3 is 15 amino acids. In germline, CDR1 is MNHNS, CDR2 SASEGT. Trimming stripped 2 bases from V and 7 bases from J, with 14 bases between. The DNA for the CDR3 is TGTGCCAGCAGTGAAAACCAGGGGTATAGTGAAAAACTGTTTTTT. Translating gives CASSENQGYSEKLFF.

The V and J genes are TRBV6-1 and TRBJ1-5; D perhaps matches TRBD1 (5 bases). Germline V gene data show CDR1 as MNHNS and CDR2 as SASEGT. The V gene lost 6 bases and the J gene lost 4 bases, with 16 bases spanning the gap. This CDR3 spans 15 amino acids. The CDR3 spells CASRPTLRGNQPQHF. The CDR3 DNA is TGTGCCAGCAGACCCACACTCCGGGGGAATCAGCCCCAGCATTTT.

The V gene is TRBV7-9, the J gene TRBJ2-5, with TRBD1 matching over 12 bases. Germline V gene data show CDR1 as SEHNR and CDR2 as FQNEAQ (reference sequence). This CDR3 spans 15 amino acids. V shed 5 bases, J shed 3 bases, and the junction held 4 bases outside the gene matches. CDR3 DNA: TGTGCCAGCAGCCGCGGGACAGGGGGCGAAGAGACCCAGTACTTC. Protein sequence: CASSRGTGGEETQYF. Drawing the rest from reference TRBV7-9 and TRBJ2-5, the complete variable domain is DTGVSQNPRHKITKRGQNVTFRCDPISEHNRLYWYRQTLGQGPEFLTYFQNEAQLEKSRLLSDRFSAERPKGSFSTLEIQRTEQGDSAMYLCASSRGTGGEETQYFGPGTRLLVL.

This chain links TRBV5-6 with TRBJ1-5, with D uncertain. V gave up 4 bases and J gave up 4 bases, with 12 bases separating them. The CDR3 has 14 amino acids. The V gene's germline CDR1 is SGHDT and CDR2 YYEEEE. The CDR3 reads CASSAGIGNQPQHF. The CDR3, as DNA: TGTGCCAGCAGCGCCGGGATTGGGAATCAGCCCCAGCATTTT.

The V call is TRBV7-2, the J call TRBJ2-7, with 10 bases fitting TRBD2. The CDR3 loop spans 15 amino acids. V was pared by 5 bases and J by 1 base, with 5 bases of the junction left unmatched. Germline CDR1 SGHTA, CDR2 FQGNSA. This CDR3 is CASSLSGGMSYEQYF. In DNA, the CDR3 is TGTGCCAGCAGCCTTAGCGGGGGGATGTCCTACGAGCAGTACTTC.

V gene TRBV6-5 combines with J gene TRBJ1-2, with D possibly matching TRBD1 (6 bases). Germline V gene lookup returns CDR1 MNHEY and CDR2 SVGAGI. This CDR3 region has 12 residues. Trimming pared 6 bases from V and 2 bases from J, leaving 7 bases between. CDR3 protein: CASRGQNYGYTF. As DNA, the CDR3 is TGTGCCAGCAGAGGACAGAACTATGGCTACACCTTC.

The sample holds a few counts of this clone. CDR3 region: CASRQDRISYEQYF. Written as DNA, the CDR3 is TGTGCCAGCAGACAAGACAGGATCTCCTACGAGCAGTACTTC. The rearrangement links TRBV28 to TRBJ2-7, with a possible D match to TRBD1 (6 bases). CDR1 and CDR2 from the germline V gene are MDHEN and SYDVKM. Trimming pared 6 bases from V and 0 bases from J, leaving 12 bases between. The CDR3 runs 14 residues.

This sequence joins TRBV2 and TRBJ2-2, with a possible D match to TRBD1 (6 bases). The length of the CDR3 is 15 residues. Trimming removed 6 bases from V and 1 base from J, with 12 bases in between. Germline V gene sequence: CDR1 SNHLY, CDR2 FYNNEI. The CDR3 sequence is CASRRGTLNTGELFF. Written as DNA, the CDR3 is TGTGCCAGCAGAAGGGGGACACTGAACACCGGGGAGCTGTTTTTT. The variable domain in full, completed from reference TRBV2 and TRBJ2-2, reads EPEVTQTPSHQVTQMGQEVILRCVPISNHLYFYWYRQILGQKVEFLVSFYNNEISEKSEIFDDQFSVERPDGSNFTLKIRSTKLEDSAMYFCASRRGTLNTGELFFGEGSRLTVL.

The chain has TRBV27 and TRBJ1-3; 11 bases align to TRBD1. J was trimmed by 4 bases and V by 5 bases; bases with no gene match: 4. This CDR3 spans 15 amino acids. Per the germline V gene, CDR1 is MNHEY and CDR2 is SMNVEV (reference sequence). DNA of the CDR3: TGTGCCAGCAGTCCGCGGACAGGGGGCGGAAACACCATATATTTT. Translating gives CASSPRTGGGNTIYF.

The chain recombines TRBV4-2 with TRBJ1-4; no reliable D call. Germline CDR1 reads LGHNA; CDR2 reads YNFKEQ. V was trimmed by 1 base and J by 5 bases, leaving 2 bases between them. The CDR3 consists of 12 residues. The CDR3 bases are TGTGCCAGCAGCCAAGCGAATGAAAAACTGTTTTTT. Amino acid sequence: CASSQANEKLFF.

This chain links TRBV23-1 with TRBJ2-3, with D uncertain. TRBV23-1 is an ORF for which the function is uncertain. Trimming cost V 7 bases and J 1 base, with 6 bases left between them. The length of the CDR3 is 12 residues. The CDR3: CASTPGTDTQYF. The CDR3 DNA reads TGCGCCAGCACTCCGGGCACAGATACGCAGTATTTT.

The V call is TRBV10-3, the J call TRBJ2-7; possible D gene TRBD1, 6 bases. Germline-derived CDR1 and CDR2 are ENHRY and SYGVKD. The CDR3 consists of 15 residues. V gave up 3 bases and J gave up 2 bases, with 14 bases separating them. CDR3: CAISDYQGRAYEQYF. CDR3 nucleotides: TGTGCCATCAGTGATTACCAGGGGCGGGCCTACGAGCAGTACTTC.